The 30 T cell receptor beta chains given below trace back to one sample, sequenced in a study of cytomegalovirus exposure and HLA in healthy donors. This PCR relied on a set of 60 Vbeta primers and 13 Jbeta primers. Some clones are missing from TCRdb's copy, which holds only in-frame ones; the method was immunoSEQ multiplex PCR. This table has 110,000 to 150,000 clones, roughly 85% appearing once. Material: PBMCs. The receptors were sampled from a male donor in good health and CMV-seronegative.

This clone was detected a few times. This chain joins TRBV30 and TRBJ1-6; D is perhaps TRBD1 (5 bases). Germline values: CDR1 GTSNPN, CDR2 SVGIG (reference sequence). This CDR3 is built from 14 residues. Trimming removed 2 bases at V and 8 bases at J, with 13 bases between. The CDR3 nucleotides read TGTGCCTGGAGTAGGGGATATCGCGATTCACCCCTCCACTTT. This gives the protein CAWSRGYRDSPLHF.

This clone occurred a few times. The genes are TRBV6-5 and TRBJ2-3; TRBD2 agrees at 8 bases. Germline CDR1 is MNHEY and CDR2 is SVGAGI. The CDR3 has 15 residues. Trimming took 8 bases from V and 2 from J; bases not matched to a gene: 9. This CDR3 is CASRGGTRFTDTQYF. As DNA, the CDR3 is TGTGCCAGCCGAGGTGGGACTAGATTCACAGATACGCAGTATTTT.

The J gene is TRBJ1-1, the V gene TRBV5-6, with D hard to call. Germline CDR1 SGHDT, CDR2 YYEEEE. CDR3 length: 13 residues. Trimming stripped 4 bases from V and 0 bases from J, with 7 bases between. CDR3 sequence reads: CASSLKLNTEAFF. The CDR3 nucleotides are TGTGCCAGCAGCCTAAAATTGAACACTGAAGCTTTCTTT.

The J gene is TRBJ2-2, the V gene TRBV6-5; D call uncertain. Germline values: CDR1 MNHEY, CDR2 SVGAGI. The CDR3 consists of 11 residues. The V end was cut by 6 bases, the J end by 5 bases, with 4 bases between. DNA for the CDR3: TGTGCCAGCAGCCAAACCGGGGAGCTGTTTTTT. Protein product: CASSQTGELFF.

V usage is TRBV13 and J usage is TRBJ1-4, with D possibly matching TRBD1 (5 bases). The CDR3 covers 14 residues. The germline CDR1 and CDR2 sequences are PRHDT and FYEKMQ (reference sequence). V lost 5 bases to trimming and J lost 7 bases, with 14 bases between them. CDR3 DNA: TGTGCCAGCAGCAGAGGGGAGGCGAGTGAAAAACTGTTTTTT. It yields the protein CASSRGEASEKLFF.

This clone was seen a handful of times. The V gene is TRBV4-3, the J gene TRBJ2-2, with 10 nucleotides matching TRBD1. Trimming took 3 bases from V and 5 from J; bases not matched to a gene: 6. CDR1 and CDR2 from the germline V gene are LGHNA and YSLEER. The CDR3 has 16 amino acids. The CDR3 protein is CASSQDRGVWTGELFF. The CDR3 DNA follows: TGCGCCAGCAGCCAGGACAGGGGGGTATGGACCGGGGAGCTGTTTTTT.

This chain uses TRBV4-3 with TRBJ2-4; TRBD2 matches at 9 bases. CDR1 LGHNA and CDR2 YSLEER come from the germline V gene. This CDR3 contains 18 residues. V shed 0 bases, J shed 5 bases, and the junction held 11 bases outside the gene matches. CDR3 sequence: CASSQDGFLGLAENIQYF. CDR3 DNA sequence: TGCGCCAGCAGCCAAGATGGGTTCCTGGGACTAGCAGAAAACATTCAGTACTTC.

In regard to this clone: At one end the junction does not follow the germline gene, possibly because of a read error. The genes are TRBV7-9 and TRBJ1-1; D possibly corresponds to TRBD1 (5 bases). CDR1 is SEHNR, CDR2 FQNEAQ, per germline (reference sequence). This CDR3 contains 13 residues. In nucleotides, the CDR3 is TGTTCCAGCAGCAGACCAGGAGGGACTAAAGCTTTCTTT. It yields the protein CSSSRPGGTKAFF.

The chain is built from TRBV7-9 and TRBJ1-5, with 8 bases matching TRBD1. From germline, CDR1 is SEHNR and CDR2 FQNEAQ (reference sequence). V gave up 1 base and J gave up 3 bases; unmatched junction bases: 2. The CDR3 totals 15 residues. The CDR3 loop reads CASSLDRGNNQPQHF. DNA of the CDR3: TGTGCCAGCAGCTTAGACAGGGGGAACAATCAGCCCCAGCATTTT.

A remark on this clone: This is likely a read error, given that the CDR3 carries no conserved phenylalanine or tryptophan at its end. The genes are TRBV28 and TRBJ1-2; D is unresolved. Germline CDR1 is MDHEN and CDR2 is SYDVKM. The CDR3 loop spans 13 amino acids. Trimming cost V 6 bases and J 0 bases, with 8 bases left between them. The CDR3 sequence: CASSQPPNYGYTL. DNA for the CDR3: TGTGCCAGCAGCCAGCCCCCTAACTATGGCTACACCCTC.

The chain joins TRBV11-2 to TRBJ2-7, with TRBD2 matching 7 bases. Germline lookup yields CDR1 SGHAT and CDR2 FQNNGV. The junction had 10 bases not matched to a gene; V was cut back by 5 bases and J by 0 bases. The CDR3 is 16 amino acids. The CDR3 sequence: CASSVLTGGSSYEQYF. The CDR3 DNA reads TGTGCCAGCAGCGTGTTGACCGGGGGGAGCTCCTACGAGCAGTACTTC.

The chain combines TRBV7-2 with TRBJ2-1; 7 nucleotides agree with TRBD1. The CDR3 loop spans 15 amino acids. After removal of 5 bases from V and 7 bases from J, the junction contained 11 bases not matched to a gene. Per the germline V gene, CDR1 is SGHTA and CDR2 is FQGNSA. The CDR3 DNA reads as TGTGCCAGCAGCCCTAGAGGGCAGGGGGATAATGAGCAGTTCTTC. This translates into CASSPRGQGDNEQFF.

CDR3 sequence: CATSRDRNGPVGYTF. CDR3 in DNA: TGTGCCACCAGCAGAGATAGAAACGGTCCCGTCGGCTACACCTTC. J is TRBJ1-2 and V is TRBV15; D call uncertain. CDR1 is LNHNV and CDR2 is YYDKDF in the germline V gene (reference sequence). Trimming pared 0 bases from V and 8 bases from J, leaving 16 bases between. This CDR3 has 15 amino acids. The variable domain in full, completed from reference TRBV15 and TRBJ1-2, reads DAMVIQNPRYQVTQFGKPVTLSCSQTLNHNVMYWYQQKSSQAPKLLFHYYDKDFNNEADTPDNFQSRRPNTSFCFLDIRSPGLGDTAMYLCATSRDRNGPVGYTFGSGTRLTVV.

J is TRBJ2-7 and V is TRBV7-6; TRBD2 matches at 14 bases. The V segment lost 5 bases and the J segment 5 bases; nucleotides outside the gene matches: 8. The CDR3 totals 16 residues. Germline CDR1 is SGHVS and CDR2 is FNYEAQ. CDR3 loop: CASSPGTSGSVNEQYF. CDR3 coding DNA: TGTGCCAGCAGCCCCGGGACTAGCGGGAGTGTCAACGAGCAGTACTTC.

This clone is a singleton in its sample. The chain employs TRBV10-3 and TRBJ1-1, with TRBD1 matching over 7 bases. The germline CDR1 and CDR2 sequences are ENHRY and SYGVKD. This CDR3 spans 15 amino acids. Unmatched junction bases numbered 9, after V lost 4 bases and J lost 4 bases. The DNA of the CDR3 is TGTGCCATCAGTGGCCCAGACAGGGCGGGCACTGAAGCTTTCTTT. Residues: CAISGPDRAGTEAFF.

The gene calls are TRBV7-2 and TRBJ2-5; 10 bases are a match to TRBD2. The CDR3 sequence is 17 residues long. The V gene's germline CDR1 is SGHTA and CDR2 FQGNSA. Trimming at V came to 1 base and at J to 0 bases, leaving 5 bases not matched to a gene. The CDR3 region has the DNA TGTGCCAGCAGCTTAGTAAGGGGACTAGCGTACCAAGAGACCCAGTACTTC. Translation gives CASSLVRGLAYQETQYF.

This clone was recorded a few times. The rearrangement links TRBV6-5 to TRBJ1-5, with D perhaps TRBD1 (6 bases). CDR1 MNHEY and CDR2 SVGAGI come from the germline V gene. The V gene lost 4 bases and the J gene lost 5 bases, with 15 bases spanning the gap. This CDR3 is built from 15 residues. The CDR3 nucleotides are TGTGCCAGCAGTTTAAACAGGGTGAGGGATCAGCCCCAGCATTTT. It translates to CASSLNRVRDQPQHF.

The chain carries TRBV5-4 and TRBJ1-1, with 8 nucleotides matching TRBD1. V dropped 0 bases and J dropped 5; count of bases not matched to a gene: 6. The CDR3 extends over 15 amino acids. Germline CDR1 SGHNT, CDR2 YYREEE (reference sequence). Written as DNA, the CDR3 is TGTGCCAGCAGCTTGGACAGGGGGTTTGGGACTGAAGCTTTCTTT. Protein sequence: CASSLDRGFGTEAFF.

The V gene is TRBV27, the J gene TRBJ2-7, with TRBD2 identical over 12 bases. The V segment lost 4 bases and the J segment 1 base; nucleotides outside the gene matches: 2. This CDR3 is built from 15 residues. The germline CDR1 and CDR2 sequences are MNHEY and SMNVEV (reference sequence). CDR3 bases: TGTGCCAGCAGTTCCACTAGCGGGGGGTCCTACGAGCAGTACTTC. Its protein product is CASSSTSGGSYEQYF.

V and J are TRBV5-1 and TRBJ1-5; 7 nucleotides match TRBD1. The V gene end was trimmed by 1 base and the J gene end by 2 bases; junction bases not matched to a gene: 0. CDR1 is SGHRS and CDR2 is YFSETQ in the germline V gene. The CDR3 covers 14 residues. The CDR3 reads CASSLTGGNQPQHF. DNA of the CDR3: TGCGCCAGCAGCTTGACAGGGGGCAATCAGCCCCAGCATTTT.

V is TRBV14 and J is TRBJ1-6; no reliable D call. The CDR3 is made up of 16 amino acids. Trimming took 1 base from V and 7 from J, leaving 14 bases between them. Germline V gene lookup returns CDR1 SGHDN and CDR2 FVKESK. In DNA form, the CDR3 reads TGTGCCAGCAGCCAAGGTCGTAAAGGGAGGAATTCACCCCTCCACTTT. Translating it yields CASSQGRKGRNSPLHF.

The chain carries TRBV25-1 and TRBJ2-5; no definite D call. The last part of the DNA fits TRBJ2-7 better; the J call may be wrong. The CDR3 is 14 residues long. The germline V gene has CDR1 MGHDK and CDR2 SYGVNS. The CDR3 sequence: CASSESVYLDEQYF. In DNA, the CDR3 is TGTGCCAGCAGTGAATCGGTCTACCTAGACGAGCAGTACTTC.

This clone is deemed medium-sized (0.01 to 0.1%). The gene calls are TRBV11-2 and TRBJ2-6; TRBD1 aligns across 11 bases. Germline assignment: CDR1 SGHAT and CDR2 FQNNGV. With V trimmed by 10 bases and J by 0 bases, 5 bases remained unmatched. The length of the CDR3 is 16 residues. Written as DNA, the CDR3 is TGTGCCACTGGACAGGGGGCTGTCTCTGGGGCCAACGTCCTGACTTTC. Translation: CATGQGAVSGANVLTF. Complete variable domain (other parts from reference TRBV11-2 and TRBJ2-6): EAGVAQSPRYKIIEKRQSVAFWCNPISGHATLYWYQQILGQGPKLLIQFQNNGVVDDSQLPKDRFSAERLKGVDSTLKIQPAKLEDSAVYLCATGQGAVSGANVLTFGAGSRLTVL.

The chain uses TRBV6-4 and TRBJ1-6; 8 bases fit TRBD1. The J segment lost 5 bases and the V segment lost 4 bases, leaving 4 bases of the junction unmatched. The CDR3 is made up of 15 amino acids. Germline values: CDR1 MRHNA, CDR2 SNTAGT. The CDR3 sequence: CASSAIQGDNSPLHF. The CDR3 nucleotides are TGTGCCAGCAGTGCTATACAGGGGGATAATTCACCCCTCCACTTT.

The genes are TRBV29-1 and TRBJ2-7; possible D gene TRBD1, 5 bases. The CDR3 consists of 13 residues. Trimming took 0 bases from V and 5 from J, leaving 11 bases between them. CDR1 SQVTM and CDR2 ANQGSEA come from the germline V gene. The CDR3 sequence is CSVEEGRADEQYF. In DNA, the CDR3 is TGCAGCGTTGAAGAGGGCAGGGCGGACGAGCAGTACTTC.

The chain is built from TRBV9 and TRBJ2-7; TRBD2 matches 7 bases. The CDR3 has 14 amino acids. CDR1 and CDR2 (germline): SGDLS, YYNGEE. The J segment lost 5 bases and the V segment lost 1 base, leaving 6 bases of the junction unmatched. The CDR3 DNA reads as TGTGCCAGCAGCGTAAGTGGGAGGGACCACGAGCAGTACTTC. It is translated as CASSVSGRDHEQYF.

The chain joins TRBV6-5 to TRBJ2-1; 11 nucleotides agree with TRBD2. With 3 bases clipped from V and 9 bases from J, the junction kept 7 bases outside the gene matches. The CDR3 is made up of 15 amino acids. The V gene's germline CDR1 is MNHEY and CDR2 SVGAGI. CDR3 protein: CASSYFTSGGAEQFF. The CDR3 DNA follows: TGTGCCAGCAGTTATTTCACTAGCGGGGGTGCTGAGCAGTTCTTC.

The J gene is TRBJ1-6, the V gene TRBV7-2; D unresolved. The CDR3 runs 15 residues. CDR1 is SGHTA and CDR2 is FQGNSA in the germline V gene. Deletions cut 6 bases from V and 1 base from J, with 10 bases between. In DNA form, the CDR3 reads TGTGCCAGCAGGATCGCGGGGTCCTATAATTCACCCCTCCACTTT. Translated: CASRIAGSYNSPLHF.

The chain has TRBV5-4 and TRBJ2-3, with D possibly being TRBD1 (8 bases). Deletions cut 5 bases from V and 1 base from J, with 17 bases between. The CDR3 extends over 16 amino acids. CDR1 is SGHNT and CDR2 is YYREEE in the germline V gene (reference sequence). This CDR3 is CASSWGRGQGTDTQYF. The CDR3 DNA is TGTGCCAGCAGTTGGGGGAGGGGACAGGGCACAGATACGCAGTATTTT.

The chain is built from TRBV21-1 and TRBJ1-6; the table assigns TRBD1, which was not confirmed against the DNA. TRBV21-1 is marked as a pseudogene. CDR3 length equals 18 residues. The CDR3 DNA is TGTGCCAGCAGCAAAAACAGACACCCAACAATCTATAATTCACCCCTCCACTTT. It yields the protein CASSKNRHPTIYNSPLHF.